A selection of T cell receptor beta chains follows, all from one sample in a study of blood T cells in healthy people across ages. TCRdb fed the 5' RACE reads into MiXCR, producing one record per CDR3 protein. The sample records about 1.5 million distinct CDR3 sequences, less than 45% being singletons. The specimen sequenced was blood. All receptors derive from a woman under 30 in good health. Each CDR3 is given with its conserved first and last residue. D genes are given only for firm matches. For some rows the clone size is stated as once, few or many, or as a class when expanded; others skip it.

v_call	clone_size	j_call	d_call	cdr3_aa	cdr3_nt
TRBV13	.	TRBJ2-7	.	CASRYRATAPYEQYF	TGTGCCAGCAGATACCGGGCAACCGCCCCATACGAGCAGTACTTC
TRBV4-3	many	TRBJ2-6	.	CASSQVGSGANVLTF	TGCGCCAGCAGCCAAGTTGGCTCTGGGGCCAACGTCCTGACTTTC
TRBV6-6	.	TRBJ1-1	.	CASSYSEIGTEAFF	TGTGCCAGCAGTTACTCGGAGATCGGGACTGAAGCTTTCTTT
TRBV7-8	.	TRBJ2-1	TRBD2	CASSHSGLADYNEQFF	TGTGCCAGCAGCCATTCCGGACTAGCGGATTACAATGAGCAGTTCTTC
TRBV20-1	.	TRBJ2-7	.	CSANRDGYEQYF	TGCAGTGCTAACCGGGACGGCTACGAGCAGTACTTC
TRBV12-3/TRBV12-4	few	TRBJ2-5	.	CASSFLRGGETQYF	TGTGCCAGCAGTTTCCTCCGGGGTGGGGAGACCCAGTACTTC
TRBV30	few	TRBJ1-2	.	CAWSVGNGYTF	TGTGCCTGGAGTGTCGGGAATGGCTACACCTTC
TRBV24-1	.	TRBJ2-1	.	CATSGLRDPEYNEQFF	TGTGCCACCAGTGGTCTCCGGGACCCTGAGTACAATGAGCAGTTCTTC
TRBV7-2	few	TRBJ1-4	.	CASSLSRDGVEEKLFF	TGTGCCAGCAGCTTAAGCAGGGATGGAGTTGAGGAAAAACTGTTTTTT
TRBV19	.	TRBJ2-1	TRBD2	CATVSAGVTNEQFF	TGTGCCACCGTCTCAGCGGGGGTTACCAATGAGCAGTTCTTC
TRBV12-3/TRBV12-4	.	TRBJ2-7	.	CASSFSPRAIYNEQYF	TGTGCCAGCAGTTTTTCTCCCAGGGCCATCTACAATGAGCAGTACTTC
TRBV4-1	few	TRBJ2-1	.	CASSQEPGYEQFF	TGCGCCAGCAGCCAAGAGCCAGGTTATGAGCAGTTCTTC
TRBV24-1	.	TRBJ2-3	TRBD1	CATSDTQGADTQYF	TGTGCCACCAGTGATACACAGGGGGCTGATACGCAGTATTTT
TRBV12-3/TRBV12-4	.	TRBJ2-1	.	CASSLPRTGTYNEQFF	TGTGCCAGCAGTCTACCCAGGACGGGGACCTACAATGAGCAGTTCTTC
TRBV3-1	.	TRBJ2-5	TRBD2	CASSQGLAGGRKTQYF	TGTGCCAGCAGCCAAGGACTAGCGGGGGGTAGGAAGACCCAGTACTTC
TRBV12-3/TRBV12-4	few	TRBJ2-3	TRBD2	CASRVSGGLTDTQYF	TGTGCCAGCAGGGTTAGCGGGGGGCTCACAGATACGCAGTATTTT
TRBV7-2	.	TRBJ2-3	TRBD2	CASSLRGGGLAKKDTQYF	TGTGCCAGCAGCTTAAGGGGTGGGGGACTAGCGAAAAAGGATACGCAGTATTTT
TRBV20-1	few	TRBJ2-1	.	CSASIGGPFRFF	TGCAGTGCTAGTATCGGGGGGCCTTTTCGGTTCTTC
TRBV11-2	.	TRBJ1-2	.	CASSLGLGPELMYGYTF	TGTGCCAGCAGCTTAGGATTGGGACCAGAGTTGATGTATGGCTACACCTTC
TRBV15	few	TRBJ1-5	.	CATSTSLVQPQHF	TGTGCCACCAGCACCTCGCTGGTTCAGCCCCAGCATTTT
TRBV20-1	.	TRBJ2-7	TRBD2	CSAARLASYNEQYF	TGCAGTGCCGCGAGACTAGCGTCTTACAATGAGCAGTACTTC
TRBV12-3/TRBV12-4	.	TRBJ1-1	.	CASRKGPMAFF	TGTGCCAGCAGAAAAGGCCCCATGGCTTTCTTT
TRBV25-1	.	TRBJ2-7	.	CASSVGYYEQYF	TGTGCCAGCAGTGTGGGATACTACGAGCAGTACTTC
TRBV29-1	.	TRBJ2-5	TRBD2	CSVKAGVSYVQYF	TGCAGCGTAAAAGCGGGGGTTTCCTACGTGCAGTACTTC
TRBV25-1	once	TRBJ2-7	.	CASSPISGTQGYNEQYF	TGTGCCAGCAGTCCGATAAGCGGGACTCAGGGGTACAATGAGCAGTACTTC
TRBV4-2	.	TRBJ2-7	.	CASSHVLAYEQYF	TGTGCCAGCAGCCATGTCTTAGCCTACGAGCAGTACTTC
TRBV6-6	.	TRBJ1-2	.	CASSYPRARTYGYTF	TGTGCCAGCAGTTACCCCCGGGCTCGGACTTATGGCTACACCTTC
TRBV29-1	.	TRBJ1-1	.	CSVDREGGNTEAFF	TGCAGCGTTGACAGAGAGGGAGGGAACACTGAAGCTTTCTTT
TRBV28	.	TRBJ1-6	.	CASSSWPGDLNSPLHF	TGTGCCAGCAGTTCCTGGCCAGGGGACTTGAATTCACCCCTCCACTTT
TRBV7-2	.	TRBJ2-7	.	CASSLALQRIPYEQYF	TGTGCCAGCAGCTTAGCGCTGCAGAGGATCCCCTACGAGCAGTACTTC
TRBV28	.	TRBJ2-7	.	CASSLGGRGHGKEQYF	TGTGCCAGCAGTTTAGGTGGCAGGGGCCACGGAAAGGAGCAGTACTTC